This passage covers 7 T cell receptor beta chains from one sample sequenced in a study of T cell responses to AZD1222 COVID-19 vaccine. Method: immunoSEQ multiplex PCR; TCRdb's copy keeps in-frame clones and lacks some. Among 100,000 to 150,000 clones listed, 80% to 95% were seen once. The sample was peripheral blood, taken 28 days after the second dose of the MenACWY control vaccine. The receptors were sampled from an adult who received the MenACWY meningococcal vaccine as a control.

The V gene is TRBV6-4, the J gene TRBJ1-2, with D perhaps matching TRBD1 (6 bases). The germline V gene encodes CDR1 MRHNA and CDR2 SNTAGT. The CDR3 runs to 13 residues. The V end lost 2 bases, the J end lost 2 bases, and 6 bases lay between the germline ends. This chain's CDR3 is CASSDTGNYGYTF. The DNA for the CDR3 is TGTGCCAGCAGTGACACAGGGAACTATGGCTACACCTTC.

The chain uses TRBV10-2 and TRBJ2-6; D gene unclear. CDR3 length: 18 residues. Germline-derived CDR1 and CDR2 are WSHSY and SAAADI. V was pared by 2 bases and J by 0 bases, with 14 bases between. CDR3 nucleotides: TGCGCCAGCAGTGAGAGTTCCGCGTGGGGCTCTGGGGCCAACGTCCTGACTTTC. Translated: CASSESSAWGSGANVLTF.

This chain connects TRBV1 to TRBJ1-2; TRBD1 is the table's D call and was not checked against the DNA. TRBV1 counts as a pseudogene. This CDR3 is built from 16 residues. CDR3 in DNA: TGCACCAGCAGCCAAGTAACAGGGCGTAACTTCTATGGCTACACCTTC. Amino acids: CTSSQVTGRNFYGYTF.

The chain has TRBV5-5 and TRBJ1-5; D unresolved. In germline, CDR1 is SGHKS, CDR2 YYEKEE (reference sequence). Trimming removed 0 bases at V and 4 bases at J, with 5 bases between. The length of the CDR3 is 13 residues. The CDR3, as DNA: TGTGCCAGCAGCTTGGCCCCAAATCAGCCCCAGCATTTT. Amino acid sequence: CASSLAPNQPQHF.

This clone was counted between two and nine times. The CDR3 region has the DNA TGTGCCAGCAGTGAATTCACTGACTACAATGAGCAGTTCTTC. Translation: CASSEFTDYNEQFF. The J gene is TRBJ2-1, the V gene TRBV25-1; D is ambiguous. Germline V gene lookup returns CDR1 MGHDK and CDR2 SYGVNS. The CDR3 consists of 14 residues. The V end lost 1 base, the J end lost 3 bases, and 7 bases lay between the germline ends.

The chain uses TRBV4-2 and TRBJ2-1; D remains ambiguous. V shed 3 bases and J shed 6 bases, with 18 bases lying between them. Germline V gene lookup returns CDR1 LGHNA and CDR2 YNFKEQ. The CDR3 covers 16 residues. The CDR3 spells CASSQGFTYGSNEQFF. For the CDR3, the DNA is TGTGCCAGCAGCCAGGGGTTTACTTACGGGTCCAATGAGCAGTTCTTC.

For the CDR3, the DNA is TGCAGCGTTGAATCCCCTCGATTCCAGAACACTGAAGCTTTCTTT. Its translation is CSVESPRFQNTEAFF. V and J are TRBV29-1 and TRBJ1-1, with unresolved D. With 2 bases removed from V and 1 base from J, the gap between germline ends came to 14 bases. The CDR3 runs 15 residues. Germline CDR1 and CDR2: SQVTM and ANQGSEA.